This T cell receptor beta chain is from a study of blood T cell repertoires in COVID-19. Overall study context: Whether acute or convalescent, the COVID-19 samples came from the United States, Italy and Spain. From T cells, B-cell-depleted T cells, or PBMCs came the material, which was cDNA or gDNA.

Sequencing used immunoSEQ multiplex PCR; TCRdb keeps in-frame clones, though not all of them. The repertoire has some 320,000 clones, about nine tenths of them found once; the top ten carry approximately 5.2%. Cohort placement rested on clinical history that participants reported themselves. Before being deemed recovered, Cohort 3 donors had two negative PCRs, clearance, or symptom resolution. The clonotype comes from a man aged 55 to 70 who had recovered from COVID-19. Sequenced: PBMCs or T cells enriched from blood (not recorded which).

The CDR3 DNA is TGCAGTGCTAGTAAGCCAGGGGTAAAGACCCAGTACTTC. Residues: CSASKPGVKTQYF. The rearrangement links TRBV20-1 to TRBJ2-5, with D maybe TRBD1 (6 bases). Trimming cost V 3 bases and J 6 bases, with 14 bases left between them. CDR3 size: 13 residues. The germline gives CDR1 DFQATT, CDR2 SNEGSKA (reference sequence).